One and the same sample provided the 23 T cell receptor beta chains below, sequenced in a study of T cells in Graves' hyperthyroidism and ophthalmopathy. Amplification yielded TCR beta CDR3 regions, with RNA transcripts as the source. Carried out on the TCR CDR3, a first-round RT-PCR used the HTBI primer set. MiXCR was run by TCRdb on the multiplex PCR reads, yielding one entry per CDR3 protein. Of about 660,000 distinct CDR3 sequences listed, nearly 45% are singletons. Sequencing was carried out using peripheral blood or thyroid tissue (not recorded which). These receptor sequences come from an adult man with Graves' disease, either hyperthyroidism or ophthalmopathy (not recorded which).

This clonotype was found a few times. The chain employs TRBV14 and TRBJ1-4; D gene unclear. V shed 1 base and J shed 0 bases, with 21 bases lying between them. This CDR3 has 20 amino acids. The germline CDR1 and CDR2 sequences are SGHDN and FVKESK. The CDR3 sequence is CASSQVGGHRLPATNEKLFF. The CDR3 DNA sequence: TGTGCCAGCAGCCAAGTCGGCGGTCACCGACTACCAGCAACTAATGAAAAACTGTTTTTT. Combining the CDR3 with reference TRBV14 and TRBJ1-4 gives the whole variable domain EAGVTQFPSHSVIEKGQTVTLRCDPISGHDNLYWYRRVMGKEIKFLLHFVKESKQDESGMPNNRFLAERTGGTYSTLKVQPAELEDSGVYFCASSQVGGHRLPATNEKLFFGSGTQLSVL.

This clonotype was seen a few times. The chain uses TRBV7-9 and TRBJ1-2; D not resolved. The CDR3 has 14 amino acids. V dropped 0 bases and J dropped 4 bases, with 9 bases sitting between them. The germline V gene encodes CDR1 SEHNR and CDR2 FQNEAQ (reference sequence). The CDR3 here is CASSLAAGPYGYTF. CDR3 in DNA: TGTGCCAGCAGCTTAGCCGCAGGTCCCTATGGCTACACCTTC. The full variable domain, completed using reference TRBV7-9 and TRBJ1-2, is DTGVSQNPRHKITKRGQNVTFRCDPISEHNRLYWYRQTLGQGPEFLTYFQNEAQLEKSRLLSDRFSAERPKGSFSTLEIQRTEQGDSAMYLCASSLAAGPYGYTFGSGTRLTVV.

This sequence joins TRBV10-3 and TRBJ1-1; D remains unclear. The V end lost 10 bases, the J end lost 4 bases, and 16 bases lay between the germline ends. The CDR3 extends over 13 amino acids. Germline assignment: CDR1 ENHRY and CDR2 SYGVKD. CDR3 nucleotide sequence: TGTGCCACCGGCGCGGAAAAGGGCACTGAAGCTTTCTTT. This translates into CATGAEKGTEAFF.

The chain employs TRBV20-1 and TRBJ1-2, with D possibly matching TRBD1 (6 bases). V was cut by 5 bases and J by 8 bases, with 30 bases left in between. Germline assignment: CDR1 DFQATT and CDR2 SNEGSKA (reference sequence). The length of the CDR3 is 17 residues. The CDR3, as DNA: TGCAGTGCTCAGCACGCCGAGGGAGTCAGGGGAGGGTCCGGCTACACCTTC. This sequence encodes CSAQHAEGVRGGSGYTF.

This rearrangement joins TRBV7-8 to TRBJ2-5; maybe TRBD2 (5 bases). Germline lookup yields CDR1 SGHVS and CDR2 FQNEAQ. Trimming left V 5 bases short and J 5 bases short, with 15 bases between. This CDR3 spans 14 amino acids. CDR3 sequence: CASSQATRVETQYF. The DNA of the CDR3 is TGTGCCAGCAGCCAAGCCACTAGAGTCGAGACCCAGTACTTC.

This clonotype was counted between two and nine times. The gene calls are TRBV7-9 and TRBJ1-1; TRBD1 might be the D (5 bases). The CDR3 contains 17 residues. Per germline, CDR1 SEHNR and CDR2 FQNEAQ (reference sequence). V lost 3 bases and J lost 0, with 17 bases in between. The CDR3 spells CASSLEGQKGVNTEAFF. CDR3 DNA: TGTGCCAGCAGCTTGGAGGGGCAAAAGGGAGTGAACACTGAAGCTTTCTTT. Supplemented by reference TRBV7-9 and TRBJ1-1, the full variable domain reads DTGVSQNPRHKITKRGQNVTFRCDPISEHNRLYWYRQTLGQGPEFLTYFQNEAQLEKSRLLSDRFSAERPKGSFSTLEIQRTEQGDSAMYLCASSLEGQKGVNTEAFFGQGTRLTVV.

The chain couples TRBV7-8 to TRBJ1-6, with TRBD1 matching over 11 bases. Trimming at V came to 5 bases and at J to 13 bases, leaving 10 bases not matched to a gene. The CDR3 is 15 residues long. Germline-derived CDR1 and CDR2 are SGHVS and FQNEAQ. The DNA of the CDR3 is TGTGCCAGCAGCCAGGACAGGGGGCCGAGTCAGCCCCTCCACTTT. Translated, it gives CASSQDRGPSQPLHF. Combining the CDR3 with reference TRBV7-8 and TRBJ1-6 gives the whole variable domain GAGVSQSPRYKVAKRGQDVALRCDPISGHVSLFWYQQALGQGPEFLTYFQNEAQLDKSGLPSDRFFAERPEGSVSTLKIQRTQQEDSAVYLCASSQDRGPSQPLHFGNGTRLTVT.

This clonotype came up once. The limits of the CDR3 on the DNA are not certain, so only TCRdb's listed CDR3 is given. The J gene is TRBJ1-4, the V gene TRBV9. Per germline, CDR1 SGDLS and CDR2 YYNGEE. Ends included, the CDR3 has 16 residues. The CDR3 spells CASSVGGRAALKNCFF.

On this clonotype itself: Given a much more abundant clone one base away, this may be a read error. The genes are TRBV6-5 and TRBJ1-6, with 7 bases lining up with TRBD1. The CDR3 sequence is 14 residues long. Germline V gives CDR1 MNHEY, CDR2 SVGAGI. In DNA form, the CDR3 reads TGTGCCGGCAGTCGGACAGGAAGGAATTCACCCCTCCACTTT. Its translation is CAGSRTGRNSPLHF.

Comment on this clonotype: Germline is not matched at one junction end, which may reflect a read error. The V gene is TRBV11-1, the J gene TRBJ1-1; D remains unclear. The germline gives CDR1 SGHAT, CDR2 FQDESV (reference sequence). The CDR3 has 15 residues. The CDR3 region has the DNA TGTGCCAGCAGGTTAGATGTGGCCTTGAACACTGAAGCTTTCTTT. This translates into CASRLDVALNTEAFF.

The sample holds a few counts of this clonotype. Compared with germline, one end of the junction differs, possibly owing to a read error. V gene TRBV6-1 combines with J gene TRBJ2-5; perhaps TRBD1 as D (6 bases). Per the germline V gene, CDR1 is MNHNS and CDR2 is SASEGT. The CDR3 contains 15 residues. This chain's CDR3 is CASSGRPGEGETQYF. The CDR3 nucleotides are TGTGCCAGCAGTGGGAGGCCAGGGGAAGGGGAGACCCAGTATTTC.

J is TRBJ1-1 and V is TRBV20-1; 12 bases fit TRBD1. Germline loops: CDR1 DFQATT, CDR2 SNEGSKA (reference sequence). This CDR3 has 14 residues. The V gene end was trimmed by 5 bases and the J gene end by 2 bases; junction bases not matched to a gene: 3. The CDR3 DNA reads as TGCAGTGCTGAGGGACAGGGGGCTAACACTGAAGCTTTCTTT. Its protein is CSAEGQGANTEAFF.

This clonotype was recorded many times. The J gene is TRBJ1-5, the V gene TRBV24-1; no firm D call. V shed 4 bases and J shed 2 bases, with 11 bases lying between them. Per germline, CDR1 KGHDR and CDR2 SFDVKD. The CDR3 is 15 residues long. CDR3 sequence reads: CATSDGRPGNQPQHF. The CDR3, as DNA: TGTGCCACCAGTGACGGACGTCCCGGCAATCAGCCCCAGCATTTT.

On this clonotype itself: One end of the junction does not line up with germline, which may come from a read error. The rearrangement uses TRBV2 and TRBJ2-7; 12 bases are shared with TRBD2. The CDR3 loop spans 15 amino acids. Germline CDR1 and CDR2: SNHLY and FYNNEI. Written as DNA, the CDR3 is TGTGCCAACATCGGACTAGCGGGGAGCTCCTACGAGCAGTGCTTC. Amino acid sequence: CANIGLAGSSYEQCF. Based on the CDR3 plus reference TRBV2 and TRBJ2-7, the full variable domain is EPEVTQTPSHQVTQMGQEVILRCVPISNHLYFYWYRQILGQKVEFLVSFYNNEISEKSEIFDDQFSVERPDGSNFTLKIRSTKLEDSAMYFCANIGLAGSSYEQCFGPGTRLTVT.

This clonotype was observed at least ten times. V usage is TRBV7-2 and J usage is TRBJ1-2; 7 bases align to TRBD1. The CDR3 has 14 amino acids. The junction had 1 base not matched to a gene; V was cut back by 1 base and J by 2 bases. CDR1 and CDR2 (germline): SGHTA, FQGNSA. CDR3: CASSLGRGNYGYTF. CDR3 sequence (DNA): TGTGCCAGCAGCTTAGGCAGGGGGAACTATGGCTACACCTTC.

Of note for this clonotype: This may be a read error: a much more frequent sequence differs by one nucleotide. This chain's CDR3 is CASSEASRIMKTEAFF. The CDR3, as DNA: TGTGCCAGCAGTGAAGCGTCAAGGATAATGAAAACTGAAGCTTTCTTT. The J gene is TRBJ1-1, the V gene TRBV2; D ambiguous. The CDR3 runs 16 residues. Germline CDR1 reads SNHLY; CDR2 reads FYNNEI.

In its sample, this clonotype was seen many times. The V and J genes are TRBV2 and TRBJ1-1, with 7 bases lining up with TRBD1. Trimming took 8 bases from V and 5 from J; bases not matched to a gene: 14. Germline V CDR1 and CDR2: SNHLY, FYNNEI. The CDR3 spans 15 residues. For the CDR3, the DNA is TGTGCCAGCTTGGGGACAGTTAGTACGGAGACTGAAGCTTTCTTT. This encodes CASLGTVSTETEAFF.

This clonotype was seen a few times. This chain uses TRBV20-1 with TRBJ2-5; TRBD1 is a possible D gene (6 bases). Deletions cut 1 base from V and 2 bases from J, with 8 bases between. The CDR3 has 13 residues. The germline V gene has CDR1 DFQATT and CDR2 SNEGSKA (reference sequence). CDR3 protein: CSARVRGQETQYF. The CDR3 coding sequence is TGCAGTGCTAGAGTCAGGGGTCAAGAGACCCAGTACTTC.

About this clonotype itself: At one end the junction does not follow the germline gene, possibly because of a read error. The rearrangement uses TRBV7-3 and TRBJ1-6; no reliable D call. The CDR3 consists of 15 residues. CDR1 SGHTA and CDR2 FQGTGA come from the germline V gene. The CDR3 DNA follows: TGCGCCAGCAGCCAAGATGAACTAAATAATTCACCCCTCCACTTT. Translating gives CASSQDELNNSPLHF.

This clonotype was counted between two and nine times. The V call is TRBV6-6, the J call TRBJ2-5, with a weak D call TRBD1 (5 bases). With 5 bases removed from V and 14 bases from J, the gap between germline ends came to 15 bases. Looked up from germline, CDR1 is MNHNY and CDR2 is SVGAGI (reference sequence). CDR3 length: 11 residues. The CDR3 nucleotides are TGTGCCAGCAGTGATCACAGGCCTACATACTTC. It translates to CASSDHRPTYF.

The CDR3, as DNA: TGTGCCACCAGTGGCGGGGGGCTTAGTCAGCCCCAGCATTTT. Its translation is CATSGGGLSQPQHF. This chain connects TRBV24-1 to TRBJ1-5; D is perhaps TRBD1 (6 bases). The V and J ends lost 5 bases and 6 bases respectively, with 13 bases between them. The CDR3 is made up of 14 amino acids. The germline CDR1 and CDR2 sequences are KGHDR and SFDVKD.

This rearrangement joins TRBV7-9 to TRBJ1-2, with TRBD1 matching over 7 bases. The CDR3 is made up of 11 amino acids. Germline values: CDR1 SEHNR, CDR2 FQNEAQ (reference sequence). V lost 11 bases to trimming and J lost 8 bases; unmatched junction nucleotides: 8. The CDR3 spells CARTGAEGYTF. The CDR3 region has the DNA TGTGCCCGCACAGGGGCGGAGGGCTACACCTTC.

The chain uses TRBV5-1 and TRBJ2-2, with D possibly called TRBD1 or TRBD2 (5 bases each). The CDR3 length is 16 residues. CDR1 SGHRS and CDR2 YFSETQ come from the germline V gene. Trimming took 4 bases from V and 13 from J, leaving 26 bases between them. The CDR3 loop is CASSPPDGTAPFALFF. The CDR3 coding sequence is TGCGCCAGCAGCCCTCCCGACGGGACGGCCCCTTTTGCGCTGTTTTTT. The full variable domain, its missing parts supplied by reference TRBV5-1 and TRBJ2-2, is KAGVTQTPRYLIKTRGQQVTLSCSPISGHRSVSWYQQTPGQGLQFLFEYFSETQRNKGNFPGRFSGRQFSNSRSEMNVSTLELGDSALYLCASSPPDGTAPFALFFGEGSRLTVL.